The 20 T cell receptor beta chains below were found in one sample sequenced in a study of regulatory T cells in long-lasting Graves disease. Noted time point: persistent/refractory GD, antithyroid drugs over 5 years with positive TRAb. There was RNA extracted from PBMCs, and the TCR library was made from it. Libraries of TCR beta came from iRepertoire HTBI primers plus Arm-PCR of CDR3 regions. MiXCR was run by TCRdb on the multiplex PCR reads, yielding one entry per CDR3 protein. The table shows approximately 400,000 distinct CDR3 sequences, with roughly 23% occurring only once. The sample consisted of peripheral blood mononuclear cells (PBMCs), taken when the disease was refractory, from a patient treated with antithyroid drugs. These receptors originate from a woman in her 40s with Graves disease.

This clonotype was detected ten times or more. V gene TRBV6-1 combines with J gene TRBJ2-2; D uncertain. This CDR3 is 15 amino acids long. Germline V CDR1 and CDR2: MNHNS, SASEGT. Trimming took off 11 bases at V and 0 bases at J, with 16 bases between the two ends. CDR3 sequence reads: CAGSSRQANTGELFF. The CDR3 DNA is TGTGCCGGATCTTCGCGGCAAGCGAACACCGGGGAGCTGTTTTTT.

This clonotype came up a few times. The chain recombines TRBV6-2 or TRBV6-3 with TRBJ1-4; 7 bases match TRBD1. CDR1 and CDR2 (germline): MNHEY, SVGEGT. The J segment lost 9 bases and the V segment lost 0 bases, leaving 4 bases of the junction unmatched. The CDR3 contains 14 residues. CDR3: CASSYSTGLKKLFF. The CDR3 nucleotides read TGTGCCAGCAGTTACTCGACAGGGTTGAAAAAACTGTTTTTT.

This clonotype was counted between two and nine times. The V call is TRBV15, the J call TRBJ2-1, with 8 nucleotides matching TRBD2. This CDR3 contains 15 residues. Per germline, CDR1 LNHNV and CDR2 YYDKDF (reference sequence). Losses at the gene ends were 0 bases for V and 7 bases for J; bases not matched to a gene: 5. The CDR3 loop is CATSRDLREANEQFF. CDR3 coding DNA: TGTGCCACCAGCAGAGATTTGCGGGAGGCAAATGAGCAGTTCTTC.

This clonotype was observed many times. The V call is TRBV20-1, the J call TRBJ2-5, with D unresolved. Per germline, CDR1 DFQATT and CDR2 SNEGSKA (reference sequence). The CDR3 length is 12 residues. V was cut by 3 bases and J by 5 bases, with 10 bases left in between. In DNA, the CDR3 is TGCAGTGCTAGTGACCCAACGGAGACCCAGTACTTC. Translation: CSASDPTETQYF.

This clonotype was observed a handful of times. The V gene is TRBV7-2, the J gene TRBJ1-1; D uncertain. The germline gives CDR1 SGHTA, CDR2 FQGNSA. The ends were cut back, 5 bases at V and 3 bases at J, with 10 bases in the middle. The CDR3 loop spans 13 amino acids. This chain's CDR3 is CASSVRRDTEAFF. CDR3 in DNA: TGTGCCAGCAGCGTCCGGAGGGACACTGAAGCTTTCTTT.

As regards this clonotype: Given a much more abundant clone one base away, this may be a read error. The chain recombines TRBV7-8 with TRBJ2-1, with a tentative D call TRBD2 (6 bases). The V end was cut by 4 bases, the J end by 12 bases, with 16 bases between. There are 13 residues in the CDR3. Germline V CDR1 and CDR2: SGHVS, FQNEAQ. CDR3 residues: CASSSDFPGGQFF. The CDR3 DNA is TGTGCCAGCAGCTCAGACTTTCCCGGGGGGCAGTTCTTC.

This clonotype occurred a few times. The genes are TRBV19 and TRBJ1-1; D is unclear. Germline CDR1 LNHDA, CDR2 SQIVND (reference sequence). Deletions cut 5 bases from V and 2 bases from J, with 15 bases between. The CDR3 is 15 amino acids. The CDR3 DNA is TGTGCCAGTAGTGACCTATTACCCATTAACACTGAAGCTTTCTTT. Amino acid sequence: CASSDLLPINTEAFF.

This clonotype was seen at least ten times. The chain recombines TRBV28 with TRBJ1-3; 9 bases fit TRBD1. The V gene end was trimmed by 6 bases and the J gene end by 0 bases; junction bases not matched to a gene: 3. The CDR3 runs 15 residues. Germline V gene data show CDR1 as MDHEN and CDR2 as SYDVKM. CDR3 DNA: TGTGCCAGCAGAACAGGGGGCCCCTCTGGAAACACCATATATTTT. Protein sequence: CASRTGGPSGNTIYF.

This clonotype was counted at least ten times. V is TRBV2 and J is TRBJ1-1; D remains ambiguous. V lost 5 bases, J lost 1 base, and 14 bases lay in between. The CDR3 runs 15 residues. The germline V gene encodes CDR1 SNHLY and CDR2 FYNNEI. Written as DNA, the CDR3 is TGTGCCAGCAGTAGGAACATTCTAAGGAACACTGAAGCTTTCTTT. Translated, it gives CASSRNILRNTEAFF.

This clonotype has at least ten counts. The CDR3 DNA reads as TGTGCCAGCAGCCCACCCCGGAAGACAGGTCCGAACCCCTTCTACGAGCAGTACTTC. Residues: CASSPPRKTGPNPFYEQYF. The chain couples TRBV28 to TRBJ2-7; tentative D call: TRBD1 (6 bases). With 6 bases removed from V and 3 bases from J, the gap between germline ends came to 30 bases. This CDR3 comprises 19 residues. CDR1 is MDHEN and CDR2 is SYDVKM in the germline V gene.

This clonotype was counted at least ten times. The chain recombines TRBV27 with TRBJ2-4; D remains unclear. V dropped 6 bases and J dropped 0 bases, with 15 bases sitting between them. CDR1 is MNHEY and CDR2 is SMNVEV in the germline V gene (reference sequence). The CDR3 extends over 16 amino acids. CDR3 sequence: CASSPQARLAKNIQYF. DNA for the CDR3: TGTGCCAGCAGCCCCCAGGCCAGGTTAGCCAAAAACATTCAGTACTTC.

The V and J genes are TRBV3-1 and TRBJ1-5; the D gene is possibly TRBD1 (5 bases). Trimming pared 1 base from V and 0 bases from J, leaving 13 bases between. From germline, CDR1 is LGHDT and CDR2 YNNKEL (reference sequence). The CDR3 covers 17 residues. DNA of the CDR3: TGTGCCAGCAGCCAAGGGCGGGGCGTCTATAGCAATCAGCCCCAGCATTTT. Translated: CASSQGRGVYSNQPQHF.

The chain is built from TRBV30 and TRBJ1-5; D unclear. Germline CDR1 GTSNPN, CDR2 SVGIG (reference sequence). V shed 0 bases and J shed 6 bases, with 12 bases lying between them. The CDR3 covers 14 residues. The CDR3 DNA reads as TGTGCCTGGAGTGTCTATGGAGCCGGTCAGCCCCAGCATTTT. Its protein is CAWSVYGAGQPQHF.

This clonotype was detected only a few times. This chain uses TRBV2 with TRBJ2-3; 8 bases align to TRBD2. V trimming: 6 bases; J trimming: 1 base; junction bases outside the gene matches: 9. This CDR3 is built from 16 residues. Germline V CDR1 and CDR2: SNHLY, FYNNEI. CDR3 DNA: TGTGCCAGCAGCTTGACTGTGCGGGAGGGCACAGATACGCAGTATTTT. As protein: CASSLTVREGTDTQYF. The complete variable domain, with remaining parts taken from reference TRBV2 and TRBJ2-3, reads EPEVTQTPSHQVTQMGQEVILRCVPISNHLYFYWYRQILGQKVEFLVSFYNNEISEKSEIFDDQFSVERPDGSNFTLKIRSTKLEDSAMYFCASSLTVREGTDTQYFGPGTRLTVL.

The CDR3 DNA reads TGTGCCAGCAGTTTTTTATATTTT. Protein sequence: CASSFLYF. The V call is TRBV28, the J call TRBJ1-3; D unclear. Germline V gene lookup returns CDR1 MDHEN and CDR2 SYDVKM. V dropped 3 bases and J dropped 14 bases, with 2 bases sitting between them. The CDR3 spans 8 residues.

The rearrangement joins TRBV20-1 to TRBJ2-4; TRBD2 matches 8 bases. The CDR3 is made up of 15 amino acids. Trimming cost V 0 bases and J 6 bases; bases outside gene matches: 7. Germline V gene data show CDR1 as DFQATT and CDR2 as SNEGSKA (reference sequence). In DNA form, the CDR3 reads TGCAGTGCTAGAGATGCGGGAGGAATGGGAAACATTCAGTACTTC. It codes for CSARDAGGMGNIQYF.

CDR3 DNA: TGTGCCAGCAGCCCACCTGGGGCGCGGGCAGATACGCAGTATTTT. Translation: CASSPPGARADTQYF. J is TRBJ2-3 and V is TRBV11-2, with D possibly being TRBD1 or TRBD2 (5 bases each). Germline values: CDR1 SGHAT, CDR2 FQNNGV. V shed 5 bases and J shed 4 bases, with 16 bases lying between them. The CDR3 is made up of 15 amino acids.

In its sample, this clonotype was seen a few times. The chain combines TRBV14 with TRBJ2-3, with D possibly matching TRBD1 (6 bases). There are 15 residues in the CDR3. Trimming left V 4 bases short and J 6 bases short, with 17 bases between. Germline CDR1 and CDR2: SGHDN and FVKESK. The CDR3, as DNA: TGTGCCAGCAGCCCATGGGACACGACAAAGGATACGCAGTATTTT. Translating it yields CASSPWDTTKDTQYF. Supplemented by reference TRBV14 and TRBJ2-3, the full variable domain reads EAGVTQFPSHSVIEKGQTVTLRCDPISGHDNLYWYRRVMGKEIKFLLHFVKESKQDESGMPNNRFLAERTGGTYSTLKVQPAELEDSGVYFCASSPWDTTKDTQYFGPGTRLTVL.

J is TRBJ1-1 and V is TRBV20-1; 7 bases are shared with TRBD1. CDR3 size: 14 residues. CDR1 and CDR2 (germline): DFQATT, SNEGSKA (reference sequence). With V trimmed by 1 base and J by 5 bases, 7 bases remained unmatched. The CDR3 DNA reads TGCAGTGCTAGAGGTATAGACAGGGAAACTGAAGCTTTCTTT. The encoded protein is CSARGIDRETEAFF.

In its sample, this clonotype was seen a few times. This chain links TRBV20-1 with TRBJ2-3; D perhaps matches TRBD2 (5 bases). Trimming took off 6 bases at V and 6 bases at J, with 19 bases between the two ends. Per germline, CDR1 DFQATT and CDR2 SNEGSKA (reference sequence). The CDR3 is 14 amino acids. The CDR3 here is CSAKDYIPVDTQYF. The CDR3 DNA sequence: TGCAGTGCCAAAGACTACATACCCGTGGATACGCAGTATTTT.